Listed here are 21 T cell receptor beta chains from one sample, sequenced in a study of Ad26.COV2.S vaccination and SARS-CoV-2 variants. Generated by immunoSEQ multiplex PCR, the TCRdb table keeps only in-frame clones and is missing some. This table has roughly 680,000 clones, around 90% appearing once. Specified treatment: 15 to 20 received Ad26.COV2.S at low or high dose, single or two shots; roughly five received placebo; per-sample allocation not given. Sampling occurred on day 63 after the first vaccine or placebo injection. The sample was peripheral blood, taken in a trial of Ad26.COV2.S vaccine versus placebo. Every receptor here comes from a person aged 18-65 years who received the Ad26.COV2.S COVID-19 vaccine or a placebo.

In DNA form, the CDR3 reads TGTGCCAGCAGCGTAGAACTCACCGGGGAGCTGTTTTTT. Its protein is CASSVELTGELFF. The rearrangement links TRBV9 to TRBJ2-2; D call uncertain. Germline V lookup: CDR1 SGDLS, CDR2 YYNGEE. V was trimmed by 0 bases and J by 4 bases, leaving 4 bases between them. This CDR3 comprises 13 residues.

The chain combines TRBV15 with TRBJ2-5; D unresolved. Germline V CDR1 and CDR2: LNHNV, YYDKDF (reference sequence). V shed 0 bases and J shed 10 bases, with 18 bases lying between them. The CDR3 is made up of 15 amino acids. The CDR3 reads CATSREGLVRNYQYF. In DNA form, the CDR3 reads TGTGCCACCAGCAGAGAAGGTCTAGTCCGCAACTACCAGTACTTC. Full variable domain (outside the CDR3, taken from reference TRBV15 and TRBJ2-5): DAMVIQNPRYQVTQFGKPVTLSCSQTLNHNVMYWYQQKSSQAPKLLFHYYDKDFNNEADTPDNFQSRRPNTSFCFLDIRSPGLGDTAMYLCATSREGLVRNYQYFGPGTRLLVL.

The chain uses TRBV20-1 and TRBJ2-1; D not certain. The CDR3 totals 11 residues. Germline loops: CDR1 DFQATT, CDR2 SNEGSKA (reference sequence). V was pared by 3 bases and J by 9 bases, with 9 bases between. The CDR3 DNA sequence: TGCAGTGCTAGGAATAGTCTTGAGCAGTTCTTC. As protein: CSARNSLEQFF.

This rearrangement joins TRBV11-2 to TRBJ2-1; 10 bases map to TRBD1. The germline CDR1 and CDR2 sequences are SGHAT and FQNNGV. The CDR3 consists of 15 residues. V was clipped by 4 bases and J by 2 bases; unmatched bases: 2. The CDR3 DNA follows: TGTGCCAGCAGCTCAGACAGGGGGCCCTACAATGAGCAGTTCTTC. Translating it yields CASSSDRGPYNEQFF. The full variable domain, in which reference TRBV11-2 and TRBJ2-1 provide the parts outside the CDR3, is EAGVAQSPRYKIIEKRQSVAFWCNPISGHATLYWYQQILGQGPKLLIQFQNNGVVDDSQLPKDRFSAERLKGVDSTLKIQPAKLEDSAVYLCASSSDRGPYNEQFFGPGTRLTVL.

The chain employs TRBV2 and TRBJ1-4; no clear D gene. CDR1 and CDR2 from the germline V gene are SNHLY and FYNNEI. Trimming removed 4 bases at V and 7 bases at J, with 10 bases between. This CDR3 contains 13 residues. The CDR3, as DNA: TGTGCCAGCAGTGGAAGGGCAGGTGAAAAACTGTTTTTT. Encoded protein: CASSGRAGEKLFF.

The rearrangement joins TRBV18 to TRBJ1-2, with TRBD1 identical over 9 bases. The V gene's germline CDR1 is KGHSH and CDR2 LQKENI. V lost 4 bases and J lost 6; bases outside the gene matches: 6. The CDR3 is 14 residues long. The CDR3 nucleotides read TGTGCCAGCTCACACGGGACAGGGAAGGATGGCTACACCTTC. Translation: CASSHGTGKDGYTF.

The genes are TRBV19 and TRBJ2-3; 10 bases line up with TRBD1. Germline CDR1 LNHDA, CDR2 SQIVND (reference sequence). Trimming cost V 4 bases and J 4 bases; bases outside gene matches: 8. The CDR3 is made up of 16 amino acids. This CDR3 reads CASSTLGTGEADTQYF. DNA for the CDR3: TGTGCCAGTAGTACCCTCGGGACAGGGGAGGCAGATACGCAGTATTTT.

The count of this clone is one. This chain links TRBV18 with TRBJ2-3; the match to TRBD2 covers 12 bases. Trimming cost V 3 bases and J 7 bases; bases outside gene matches: 5. Germline-derived CDR1 and CDR2 are KGHSH and LQKENI. The CDR3 runs to 15 residues. The CDR3 is CASSPGLAGTYTQYF. The CDR3 DNA follows: TGTGCCAGCTCACCCGGACTAGCGGGAACGTATACGCAGTATTTT.

This chain links TRBV4-2 with TRBJ2-3, with 10 bases aligning to TRBD2. CDR3 length: 16 residues. The ends lost 3 bases at V and 2 bases at J; junction bases unmatched: 5. Per the germline V gene, CDR1 is LGHNA and CDR2 is YNFKEQ. The CDR3 DNA is TGTGCCAGCAGCCAGTCGGGACTAGCGAACACAGATACGCAGTATTTT. It encodes CASSQSGLANTDTQYF.

This sequence joins TRBV7-2 and TRBJ1-6, with TRBD1 matching 7 bases. Per the germline V gene, CDR1 is SGHTA and CDR2 is FQGNSA. Trimming cost V 5 bases and J 9 bases; bases outside gene matches: 13. CDR3 length: 16 amino acids. The CDR3 sequence: CASSHRTGTVVSPLHF. CDR3 nucleotide sequence: TGTGCCAGCAGCCATCGTACCGGGACAGTAGTTTCACCCCTCCACTTT. Full variable domain (missing parts from reference TRBV7-2 and TRBJ1-6): GAGVSQSPSNKVTEKGKDVELRCDPISGHTALYWYRQSLGQGLEFLIYFQGNSAPDKSGLPSDRFSAERTGGSVSTLTIQRTQQEDSAVYLCASSHRTGTVVSPLHFGNGTRLTVT.

The V and J genes are TRBV19 and TRBJ1-6; tentatively, D is TRBD1 (5 bases). CDR1 is LNHDA and CDR2 is SQIVND in the germline V gene (reference sequence). This CDR3 has 13 amino acids. The V gene lost 7 bases and the J gene lost 10 bases, with 14 bases spanning the gap. CDR3 amino acids: CASTLTVESPLHF. In nucleotides, the CDR3 is TGTGCCAGTACGTTGACAGTCGAATCACCCCTCCACTTT. Based on the CDR3 plus reference TRBV19 and TRBJ1-6, the full variable domain is DGGITQSPKYLFRKEGQNVTLSCEQNLNHDAMYWYRQDPGQGLRLIYYSQIVNDFQKGDIAEGYSVSREKKESFPLTVTSAQKNPTAFYLCASTLTVESPLHFGNGTRLTVT.

This clone was seen a single time. The J gene is TRBJ1-1, the V gene TRBV6-5, with D unclear. V was pared by 8 bases and J by 0 bases, with 10 bases between. From germline, CDR1 is MNHEY and CDR2 SVGAGI. CDR3 length equals 13 residues. The CDR3 is CASSRRVNTEAFF. CDR3 sequence (DNA): TGTGCCAGCTCTCGAAGGGTGAACACTGAAGCTTTCTTT.

The chain couples TRBV18 to TRBJ2-7; weak D call: TRBD2 (6 bases). The CDR3 contains 14 residues. Germline V gives CDR1 KGHSH, CDR2 LQKENI. Trimming took 1 base from V and 3 from J, leaving 10 bases between them. For the CDR3, the DNA is TGTGCCAGCTCACCACGGGAGGCCAACTACGAGCAGTACTTC. This codes for CASSPREANYEQYF.

The gene calls are TRBV7-8 and TRBJ1-1; TRBD1 is a possible D gene (5 bases). In germline, CDR1 is SGHVS, CDR2 FQNEAQ. The CDR3 extends over 11 amino acids. Trimming left V 5 bases short and J 11 bases short, with 12 bases between. The CDR3 spells CASSPTASAFF. CDR3 DNA: TGTGCCAGCAGCCCGACAGCCTCCGCTTTCTTT.

With regard to this clone: Other nucleotide sequences in the sample specify the same CDR3. The V call is TRBV18, the J call TRBJ1-1; D unresolved. The germline V gene has CDR1 KGHSH and CDR2 LQKENI. Trimming removed 3 bases from V and 1 base from J, with 6 bases in between. The CDR3 totals 13 residues. CDR3 bases: TGTGCCAGCTCACCTCAGGAGAACACTGAAGCTTTCTTT. Protein sequence: CASSPQENTEAFF.

The chain combines TRBV2 with TRBJ2-4; 15 bases align to TRBD2. The CDR3 has 18 residues. Germline CDR1 and CDR2: SNHLY and FYNNEI. The V segment lost 4 bases and the J segment 0 bases; nucleotides outside the gene matches: 4. CDR3 in DNA: TGTGCCAGCAGTGCCGGACTAGCGGGAGGGCTAGCCAAAAACATTCAGTACTTC. Translation: CASSAGLAGGLAKNIQYF.

This clone was recorded once. The chain is built from TRBV5-1 and TRBJ1-2; 7 nucleotides match TRBD1. V gave up 4 bases and J gave up 4 bases; unmatched junction bases: 1. This CDR3 has 12 amino acids. Germline V CDR1 and CDR2: SGHRS, YFSETQ. Here the CDR3 DNA reads TGCGCCAGCAGCGGGGACAGCTATGGCTACACCTTC. Translating it yields CASSGDSYGYTF.

The V gene is TRBV11-2, the J gene TRBJ2-7, with TRBD1 matching 9 bases. V lost 2 bases to trimming and J lost 4 bases; unmatched junction nucleotides: 6. The germline gives CDR1 SGHAT, CDR2 FQNNGV. The CDR3 has 15 residues. CDR3 DNA sequence: TGTGCCAGCAGCTTACCTACAGGGGGCGGGTACGAGCAGTACTTC. Protein sequence: CASSLPTGGGYEQYF.

The chain has TRBV27 and TRBJ2-2, with 9 bases aligning to TRBD2. CDR1 is MNHEY, CDR2 SMNVEV, per germline (reference sequence). The trim removed 5 bases at V and 5 bases at J, leaving 9 bases unmatched. This CDR3 contains 16 residues. The DNA of the CDR3 is TGTGCCAGCAGTCCCGTTGCGGGAGGGAATACCGGGGAGCTGTTTTTT. Residues: CASSPVAGGNTGELFF.

This clone appeared once. The chain joins TRBV4-2 to TRBJ2-5; 9 bases match TRBD1. V lost 0 bases and J lost 4; bases outside the gene matches: 9. This CDR3 has 17 amino acids. The germline V gene encodes CDR1 LGHNA and CDR2 YNFKEQ. CDR3 DNA sequence: TGTGCCAGCAGCCAAGATCCCCCGGGACAGGGTACAGAGACCCAGTACTTC. It codes for CASSQDPPGQGTETQYF.

The chain is built from TRBV18 and TRBJ2-3, with a tentative D call TRBD2 (5 bases). The CDR3 consists of 15 residues. Trimming removed 3 bases from V and 0 bases from J, with 10 bases in between. Germline assignment: CDR1 KGHSH and CDR2 LQKENI. The CDR3 sequence is CASSPDYLSTDTQYF. CDR3 nucleotide sequence: TGTGCCAGCTCACCCGACTACCTTAGCACAGATACGCAGTATTTT.